The sequence of this T cell receptor (beta chain) was determined in a study of shared clonotypes between healthy human individuals. Overall study context: Aged between 18 and 49, the donors were a couple of women and a few men.

This CDR3 spans 12 amino acids. The germline V gene has CDR1 MDHEN and CDR2 SYDVKM. Trimming cost V 5 bases and J 9 bases, with 11 bases left between them. In this sample, this clone turned up a few times. The antigen is not known. Splitting the CD4+ cells yielded a CD45RA+ naive subset and a CD45RA-negative memory subset. Measured with immunoSEQ multiplex PCR; TCRdb has only the in-frame clones, and not every one. Of roughly 170,000 clones listed, 65% to 70% are singletons. General study findings and limits: Blood was the sole source, and tissue repertoires probably differ.

The chain employs TRBV28 and TRBJ2-1; no definite D call. This sequence was found in a man aged 30 to 39 in good health. What was sequenced was memory CD4+ T cells sorted from blood. Indicated subset: CD45RA-negative fraction. CDR3: CASSVVGGEQFF. DNA for the CDR3: TGTGCCAGCAGTGTCGTGGGCGGTGAGCAGTTCTTC. The entire variable domain, with the rest obtained from reference TRBV28 and TRBJ2-1, is as follows: DVKVTQSSRYLVKRTGEKVFLECVQDMDHENMFWYRQDPGLGLRLIYFSYDVKMKEKGDIPEGYSVSREKKERFSLILESASTNQTSMYLCASSVVGGEQFFGPGTRLTVL.